These 20 T cell receptor beta chains were sequenced from one sample in a study of graft-versus-host responses after intestinal transplantation (dated by TCRdb to the early 2020s). Library preparation employed the immunoSEQ multiplex PCR assay. Here the immuneACCESS table is served through TCRdb, limited to in-frame sequences with V and J called. Missing clones are a known gap in these copies; in checked studies unresolved V genes cover under half, and the rest lacks a known reason. The sample contains under 45,000 clones, 89% of them found a single time. The ten largest make up around 7% of the sample. The source material was PBMCs, sampled just under 270 days after transplant. These receptors came from a human patient who received an intestinal transplant, so some T cells may come from the graft donor.

The CDR3 loop reads CASSQGTENSPLHF. The DNA of the CDR3 is TGTGCCAGCTCACAGGGGACAGAGAATTCACCCCTCCACTTT. V is TRBV18 and J is TRBJ1-6, with TRBD1 matching over 7 bases. With 4 bases clipped from V and 7 bases from J, the junction kept 4 bases outside the gene matches. Germline V CDR1 and CDR2: KGHSH, LQKENI. The CDR3 has 14 residues.

The CDR3 sequence is CASSLSSLTATGEQYF. In DNA, the CDR3 is TGTGCCAGCAGCTTAAGCTCGCTGACAGCTACGGGGGAGCAGTACTTC. The rearrangement uses TRBV7-3 and TRBJ2-5; the D gene is possibly TRBD2 (6 bases). CDR1 SGHTA and CDR2 FQGTGA come from the germline V gene. The CDR3 runs to 16 residues. The V and J ends lost 1 base and 11 bases respectively, with 23 bases between them.

The chain uses TRBV7-9 and TRBJ1-1, with no clear D. The CDR3 totals 13 residues. Trimming left V 1 base short and J 2 bases short, with 5 bases between. Germline CDR1 SEHNR, CDR2 FQNEAQ (reference sequence). CDR3: CASSLEINTEAFF. CDR3 nucleotide sequence: TGTGCCAGCAGCTTAGAGATAAACACTGAAGCTTTCTTT.

This clone has a single count. This chain connects TRBV6-5 to TRBJ2-7; D gene unclear. The V gene lost 3 bases and the J gene lost 3 bases, with 9 bases spanning the gap. CDR1 is MNHEY, CDR2 SVGAGI, per germline. The CDR3 contains 13 residues. This CDR3 reads CASSYGQNYEQYF. The CDR3 DNA is TGTGCCAGCAGTTATGGGCAGAACTACGAGCAGTACTTC.

For this clone: One end of the junction varies from germline; a read error may be responsible. The V gene is TRBV13, the J gene TRBJ1-1; a weak D match, TRBD1 (5 bases). Germline values: CDR1 PRHDT, CDR2 FYEKMQ (reference sequence). This CDR3 spans 12 amino acids. The CDR3 loop is CASSPRGVPAVF. The CDR3, as DNA: TGTGCCAGCAGCCCACGGGGGGTCCCAGCGGTTTTT.

V and J are TRBV13 and TRBJ2-7, with 10 bases that match TRBD1. V dropped 5 bases and J dropped 4; count of bases not matched to a gene: 5. This CDR3 region has 14 residues. Germline V gene sequence: CDR1 PRHDT, CDR2 FYEKMQ (reference sequence). The chain's CDR3 is CASSRGTGVYEQYF. In nucleotides, the CDR3 is TGTGCCAGCAGCCGCGGGACAGGGGTTTACGAGCAGTACTTC.

V is TRBV7-2 and J is TRBJ2-1, with TRBD2 matching over 10 bases. The CDR3 is made up of 15 amino acids. The J segment lost 6 bases and the V segment lost 7 bases, leaving 9 bases of the junction unmatched. The germline CDR1 and CDR2 sequences are SGHTA and FQGNSA. CDR3 bases: TGTGCCAGCACGCAGCGGGGGGGCCGTTTCAATGAGCAGTTCTTC. It specifies CASTQRGGRFNEQFF.

This sequence joins TRBV18 and TRBJ2-1; D gene ambiguous. This CDR3 spans 13 amino acids. Between the trimmed V and J ends, which lost 3 bases and 1 base, there was a span of 4 bases. The V gene's germline CDR1 is KGHSH and CDR2 LQKENI. CDR3: CASSPASYNEQFF. The DNA of the CDR3 is TGTGCCAGCTCACCCGCTTCCTACAATGAGCAGTTCTTC.

This clone was observed a few times. J is TRBJ2-1 and V is TRBV5-1; D perhaps matches TRBD1 (5 bases). The V and J ends lost 1 base and 3 bases respectively, with 5 bases between them. The CDR3 has 13 amino acids. Germline CDR1 is SGHRS and CDR2 is YFSETQ. CDR3 sequence reads: CASSLRGYNEQFF. CDR3 coding DNA: TGCGCCAGCAGCTTGAGGGGCTACAATGAGCAGTTCTTC. The full variable domain, its missing parts supplied by reference TRBV5-1 and TRBJ2-1, is KAGVTQTPRYLIKTRGQQVTLSCSPISGHRSVSWYQQTPGQGLQFLFEYFSETQRNKGNFPGRFSGRQFSNSRSEMNVSTLELGDSALYLCASSLRGYNEQFFGPGTRLTVL.

The rearrangement joins TRBV7-7 to TRBJ2-1; 10 bases agree with TRBD1. Germline-derived CDR1 and CDR2 are SSHAT and FNYEAQ (reference sequence). Losses at the gene ends were 5 bases for V and 4 bases for J; bases not matched to a gene: 8. This CDR3 contains 16 residues. The CDR3 region has the DNA TGTGCCAGCAGCCCCTGGACAGGGGGAATATACAATGAGCAGTTCTTC. Amino acid sequence: CASSPWTGGIYNEQFF.

The gene calls are TRBV19 and TRBJ1-1; D gene ambiguous. The CDR3 sequence is 13 residues long. CDR1 and CDR2 (germline): LNHDA, SQIVND (reference sequence). The germline V and J ends were trimmed by 6 bases and 4 bases, with 12 bases remaining between them. The CDR3 spells CASRADVGTEAFF. CDR3 nucleotide sequence: TGTGCCAGTAGGGCGGATGTGGGCACTGAAGCTTTCTTT.

The chain carries TRBV2 and TRBJ2-1; D may be TRBD2 (6 bases). Deletions cut 9 bases from V and 0 bases from J, with 12 bases between. There are 14 residues in the CDR3. Germline-derived CDR1 and CDR2 are SNHLY and FYNNEI. The CDR3 region is CASFRGSSYNEQFF. The CDR3 bases are TGTGCCAGTTTCCGGGGGAGCTCCTACAATGAGCAGTTCTTC.

There are a few counts of this clone. The chain uses TRBV27 and TRBJ2-3; no clear D. With 6 bases removed from V and 2 bases from J, the gap between germline ends came to 6 bases. Per germline, CDR1 MNHEY and CDR2 SMNVEV (reference sequence). The CDR3 loop spans 12 amino acids. CDR3 sequence (DNA): TGTGCCAGCAGACTGAACACAGATACGCAGTATTTT. Translation: CASRLNTDTQYF.

The rearrangement joins TRBV21-1 to TRBJ2-2; the D call of TRBD1 is as the table states it, not checked on the DNA. TRBV21-1 is a listed pseudogene. CDR3 length equals 15 residues. The CDR3 region has the DNA TGTGCCAGTCCCCGGGACAGGGAAGACACCGGGGAGCTGTTTTTT. Its protein is CASPRDREDTGELFF.

This chain joins TRBV28 and TRBJ2-3; 8 nucleotides align to TRBD2. The CDR3 covers 15 residues. CDR1 and CDR2 (germline): MDHEN, SYDVKM. Unmatched junction bases numbered 6, after V lost 2 bases and J lost 5 bases. CDR3 in DNA: TGTGCCAGCAGTTTAAGCGGGGGCTGGGGAGATACGCAGTATTTT. This codes for CASSLSGGWGDTQYF.

This clone was detected only once. This chain uses TRBV27 with TRBJ2-3; 7 bases align to TRBD2. Germline CDR1 and CDR2: MNHEY and SMNVEV (reference sequence). The V gene end was trimmed by 6 bases and the J gene end by 5 bases; junction bases not matched to a gene: 5. This CDR3 has 13 amino acids. The CDR3: CASSYRGVDTQYF. In DNA, the CDR3 is TGTGCCAGCAGCTATCGGGGGGTAGATACGCAGTATTTT.

The V gene is TRBV5-1, the J gene TRBJ2-3; D tentatively reads TRBD1 or TRBD2 (5 bases each). Germline CDR1 reads SGHRS; CDR2 reads YFSETQ. The CDR3 consists of 15 residues. Deletions cut 0 bases from V and 2 bases from J, with 10 bases between. This chain's CDR3 is CASSLGGSFTDTQYF. DNA of the CDR3: TGCGCCAGCAGCTTGGGGGGGTCCTTCACAGATACGCAGTATTTT.

The CDR3 DNA reads as TGCGCCAGCAGCCGCATTGGGACAGGGCAAAGGCAGCCCCAGCATTTT. Protein: CASSRIGTGQRQPQHF. The chain uses TRBV4-1 and TRBJ1-5, with 9 bases aligning to TRBD1. V lost 4 bases to trimming and J lost 7 bases; unmatched junction nucleotides: 11. This CDR3 region has 16 residues. CDR1 is MGHRA, CDR2 YSYEKL, per germline.

The rearrangement uses TRBV27 and TRBJ1-5; D unresolved. This CDR3 has 14 residues. With 2 bases removed from V and 7 bases from J, the gap between germline ends came to 12 bases. Germline V lookup: CDR1 MNHEY, CDR2 SMNVEV (reference sequence). CDR3 sequence: CASSLLGFGQPQHF. CDR3 coding DNA: TGTGCCAGCAGTTTACTGGGTTTCGGGCAGCCCCAGCATTTT.

This chain joins TRBV2 and TRBJ1-6; 7 bases agree with TRBD1. Germline CDR1 is SNHLY and CDR2 is FYNNEI. Trimming cost V 4 bases and J 12 bases; bases outside gene matches: 15. The CDR3 spans 16 residues. The CDR3, as DNA: TGTGCCAGCAGTGCTTGGGACAGCGCCACCGATATACCCCTCCACTTT. Translation: CASSAWDSATDIPLHF.